This T cell receptor (beta chain) was sequenced in a study of regulatory T cells in long-lasting Graves disease. Notes on the study in general: The study found TRBV28, TRBJ1-2 and TRBJ2-5 favored in persistent disease. Persistent-disease Graves' patients showed less TCR diversity than new cases.

At least ten counts were recorded for this clonotype. Its antigen is unknown. In building TCR beta libraries, iRepertoire HTBI primers were used together with Arm-PCR of CDR3 regions. TCRdb analysed the multiplex PCR reads with MiXCR anew, one entry per CDR3 protein. The data hold roughly 300,000 distinct CDR3 sequences, with around 21% observed a single time. The time point was: persistent/refractory GD, antithyroid drugs over 5 years with positive TRAb. The TCR library was prepared using RNA isolated from PBMCs. Graves' disease diagnosis followed American Thyroid Association guidelines. Trimming removed 9 bases from V and 0 bases from J, with 12 bases in between. CDR1 is MNHNS, CDR2 SASEGT, per germline. The CDR3 spans 13 residues.

This rearrangement joins TRBV6-1 to TRBJ2-7; possible D gene TRBD1, 5 bases. Material: peripheral blood mononuclear cells (PBMCs), obtained when the disease was refractory, from a patient treated with antithyroid drugs. The clonotype originates from a female donor with Graves disease. The CDR3 DNA is TGTGCCAGTACCGAGGACAACTCCTACGAGCAGTACTTC. It codes for CASTEDNSYEQYF.